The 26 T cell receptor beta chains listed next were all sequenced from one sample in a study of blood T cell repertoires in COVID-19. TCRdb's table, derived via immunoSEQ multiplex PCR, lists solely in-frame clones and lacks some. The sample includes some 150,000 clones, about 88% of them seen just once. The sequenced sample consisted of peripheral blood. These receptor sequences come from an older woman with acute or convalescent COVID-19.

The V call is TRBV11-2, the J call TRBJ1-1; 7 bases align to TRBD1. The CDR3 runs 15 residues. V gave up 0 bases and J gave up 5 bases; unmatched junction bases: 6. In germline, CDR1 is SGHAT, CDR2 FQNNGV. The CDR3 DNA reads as TGTGCCAGCAGCTTAGATCAGGGGGTTGTGACTGAAGCTTTCTTT. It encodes CASSLDQGVVTEAFF.

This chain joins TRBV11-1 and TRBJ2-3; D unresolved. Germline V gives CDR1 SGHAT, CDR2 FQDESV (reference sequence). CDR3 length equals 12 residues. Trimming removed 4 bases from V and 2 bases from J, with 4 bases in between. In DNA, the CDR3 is TGTGCCAGCAGCTCCAACACAGATACGCAGTATTTT. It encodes CASSSNTDTQYF.

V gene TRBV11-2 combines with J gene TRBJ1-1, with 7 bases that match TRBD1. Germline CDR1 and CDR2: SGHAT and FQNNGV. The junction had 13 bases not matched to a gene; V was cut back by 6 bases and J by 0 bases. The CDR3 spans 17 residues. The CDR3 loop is CASRPMTGTHMNTEAFF. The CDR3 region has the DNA TGTGCCAGCAGACCAATGACAGGGACGCACATGAACACTGAAGCTTTCTTT.

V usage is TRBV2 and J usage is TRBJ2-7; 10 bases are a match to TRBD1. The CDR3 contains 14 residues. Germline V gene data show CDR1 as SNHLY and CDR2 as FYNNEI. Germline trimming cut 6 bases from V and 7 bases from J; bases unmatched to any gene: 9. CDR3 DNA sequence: TGTGCCAGCAGCTACCGGGACAGGGGAAGTGAGCAGTACGTC. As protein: CASSYRDRGSEQYV.

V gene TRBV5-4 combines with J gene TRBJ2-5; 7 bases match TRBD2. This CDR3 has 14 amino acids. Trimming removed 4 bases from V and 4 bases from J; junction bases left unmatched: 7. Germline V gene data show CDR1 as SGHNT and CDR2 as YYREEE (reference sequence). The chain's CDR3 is CASSRGEARETQYF. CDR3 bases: TGTGCCAGCAGCCGGGGGGAGGCCCGAGAGACCCAGTACTTC.

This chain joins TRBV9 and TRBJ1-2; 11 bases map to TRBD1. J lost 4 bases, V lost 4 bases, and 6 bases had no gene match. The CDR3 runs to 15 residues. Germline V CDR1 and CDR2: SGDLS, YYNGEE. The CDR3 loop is CASSTGTGGLYGYTF. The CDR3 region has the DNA TGTGCCAGCAGCACTGGGACAGGGGGACTCTATGGCTACACCTTC.

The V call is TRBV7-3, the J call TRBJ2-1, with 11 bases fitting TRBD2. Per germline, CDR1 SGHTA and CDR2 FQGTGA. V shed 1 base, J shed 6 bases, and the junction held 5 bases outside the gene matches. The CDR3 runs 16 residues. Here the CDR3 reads CASSLIAGGPVNEQFF. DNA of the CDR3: TGTGCCAGCAGCTTAATAGCGGGGGGGCCCGTCAATGAGCAGTTCTTC.

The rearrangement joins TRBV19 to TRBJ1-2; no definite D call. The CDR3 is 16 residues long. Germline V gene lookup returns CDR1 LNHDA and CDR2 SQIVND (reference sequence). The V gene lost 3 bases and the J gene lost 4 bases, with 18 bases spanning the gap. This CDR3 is CASSITGSSTGYGYTF. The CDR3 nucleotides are TGTGCCAGTAGTATCACCGGGTCTTCTACCGGCTATGGCTACACCTTC. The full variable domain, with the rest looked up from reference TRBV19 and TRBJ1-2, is DGGITQSPKYLFRKEGQNVTLSCEQNLNHDAMYWYRQDPGQGLRLIYYSQIVNDFQKGDIAEGYSVSREKKESFPLTVTSAQKNPTAFYLCASSITGSSTGYGYTFGSGTRLTVV.

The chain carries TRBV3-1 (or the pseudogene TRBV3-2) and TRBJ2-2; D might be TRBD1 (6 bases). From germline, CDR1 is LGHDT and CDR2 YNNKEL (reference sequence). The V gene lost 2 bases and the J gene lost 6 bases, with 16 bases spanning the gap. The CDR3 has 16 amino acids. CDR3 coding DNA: TGTGCCAGCAGCCAAACCAGGGGAAAATCTGCCGGGGAGCTGTTTTTT. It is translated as CASSQTRGKSAGELFF.

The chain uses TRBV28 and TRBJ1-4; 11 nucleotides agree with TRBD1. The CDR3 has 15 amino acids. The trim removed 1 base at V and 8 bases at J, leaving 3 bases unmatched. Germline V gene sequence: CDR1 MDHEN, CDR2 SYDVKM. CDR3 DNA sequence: TGTGCCAGCAGTTTATCAGGGACAGGGGGGGAAAAACTGTTTTTT. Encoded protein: CASSLSGTGGEKLFF.

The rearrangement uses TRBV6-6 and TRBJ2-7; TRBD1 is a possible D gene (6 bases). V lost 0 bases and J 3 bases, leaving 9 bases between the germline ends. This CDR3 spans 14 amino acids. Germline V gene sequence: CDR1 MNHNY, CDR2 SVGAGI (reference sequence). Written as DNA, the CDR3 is TGTGCCAGCAGTTACTCTGGACAGCTCTACGAGCAGTACGTC. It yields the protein CASSYSGQLYEQYV.

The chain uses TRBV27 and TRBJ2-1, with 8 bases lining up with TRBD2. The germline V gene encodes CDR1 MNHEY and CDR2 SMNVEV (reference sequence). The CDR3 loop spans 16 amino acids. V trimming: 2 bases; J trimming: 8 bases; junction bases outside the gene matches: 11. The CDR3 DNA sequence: TGTGCCAGCAGTTTAGGGGATCAGAGCGGGGGTGATGAGCAGTTCTTC. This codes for CASSLGDQSGGDEQFF.

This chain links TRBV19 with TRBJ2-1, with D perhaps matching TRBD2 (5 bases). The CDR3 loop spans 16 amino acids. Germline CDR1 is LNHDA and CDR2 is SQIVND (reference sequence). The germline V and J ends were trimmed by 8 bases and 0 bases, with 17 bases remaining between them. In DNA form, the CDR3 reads TGTGCCAGTGGTTCCCCCGGACTGAACTCCTACAATGAGCAGTTCTTC. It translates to CASGSPGLNSYNEQFF.

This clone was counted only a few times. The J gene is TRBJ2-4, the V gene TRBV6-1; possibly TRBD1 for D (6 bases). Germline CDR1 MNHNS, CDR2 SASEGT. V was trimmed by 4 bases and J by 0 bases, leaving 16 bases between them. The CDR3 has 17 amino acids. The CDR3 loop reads CASSGIYGQLAKNIQYF. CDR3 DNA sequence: TGTGCCAGCAGTGGAATTTATGGACAGCTAGCCAAAAACATTCAGTACTTC.

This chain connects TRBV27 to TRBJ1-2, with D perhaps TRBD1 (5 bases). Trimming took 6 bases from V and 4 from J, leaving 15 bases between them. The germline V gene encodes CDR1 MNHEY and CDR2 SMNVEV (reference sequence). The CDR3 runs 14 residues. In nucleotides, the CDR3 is TGTGCCAGCAGGACATTAGGACAAGGCTATGGCTACACCTTC. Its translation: CASRTLGQGYGYTF.

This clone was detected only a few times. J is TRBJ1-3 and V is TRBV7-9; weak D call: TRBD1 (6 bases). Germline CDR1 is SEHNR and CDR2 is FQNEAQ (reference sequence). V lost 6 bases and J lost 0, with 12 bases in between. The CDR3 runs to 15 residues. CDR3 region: CASSWTALSGNTIYF. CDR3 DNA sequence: TGTGCCAGCAGTTGGACAGCTCTCTCTGGAAACACCATATATTTT.

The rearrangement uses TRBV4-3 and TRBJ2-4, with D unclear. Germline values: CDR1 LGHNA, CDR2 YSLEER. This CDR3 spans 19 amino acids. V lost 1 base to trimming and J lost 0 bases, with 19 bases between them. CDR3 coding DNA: TGCGCCAGCAGCCAAGGGGTGTCCTATCGGGTAGCAGCCAAAAACATTCAGTACTTC. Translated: CASSQGVSYRVAAKNIQYF.

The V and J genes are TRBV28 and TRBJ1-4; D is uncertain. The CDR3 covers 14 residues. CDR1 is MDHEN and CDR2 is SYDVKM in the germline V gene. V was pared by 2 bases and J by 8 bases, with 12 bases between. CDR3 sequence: CASSLRTAWEKLFF. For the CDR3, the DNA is TGTGCCAGCAGTTTAAGAACTGCTTGGGAAAAACTGTTTTTT.

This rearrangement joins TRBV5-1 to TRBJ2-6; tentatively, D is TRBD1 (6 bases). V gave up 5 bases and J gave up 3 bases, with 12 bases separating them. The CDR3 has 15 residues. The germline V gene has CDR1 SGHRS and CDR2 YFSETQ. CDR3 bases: TGCGCCAGCAGTATTGGGGGCGGTGGGGCCAACGTCCTGACTTTC. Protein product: CASSIGGGGANVLTF. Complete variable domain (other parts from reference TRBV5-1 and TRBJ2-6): KAGVTQTPRYLIKTRGQQVTLSCSPISGHRSVSWYQQTPGQGLQFLFEYFSETQRNKGNFPGRFSGRQFSNSRSEMNVSTLELGDSALYLCASSIGGGGANVLTFGAGSRLTVL.

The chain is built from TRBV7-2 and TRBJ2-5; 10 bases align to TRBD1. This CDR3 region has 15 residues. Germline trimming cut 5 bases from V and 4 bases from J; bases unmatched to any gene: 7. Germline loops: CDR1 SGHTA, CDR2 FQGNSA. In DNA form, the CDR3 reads TGTGCCAGCAGCATTAGACAGGGGGCGGGAGAGACCCAGTACTTC. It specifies CASSIRQGAGETQYF.

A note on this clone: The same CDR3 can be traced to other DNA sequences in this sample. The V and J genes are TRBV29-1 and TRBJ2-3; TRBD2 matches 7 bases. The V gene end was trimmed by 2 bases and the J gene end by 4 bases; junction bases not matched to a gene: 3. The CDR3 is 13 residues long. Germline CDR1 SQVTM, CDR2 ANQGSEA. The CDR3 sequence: CSVERGGSDTQYF. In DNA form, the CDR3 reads TGCAGCGTTGAAAGGGGAGGGTCAGATACGCAGTATTTT.

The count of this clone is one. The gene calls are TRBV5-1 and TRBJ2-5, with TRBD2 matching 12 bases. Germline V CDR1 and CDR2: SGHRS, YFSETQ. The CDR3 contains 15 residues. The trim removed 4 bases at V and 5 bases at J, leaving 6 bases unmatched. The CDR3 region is CASSRTSGEGETQYF. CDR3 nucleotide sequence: TGCGCCAGCAGCAGGACTAGCGGGGAGGGGGAGACCCAGTACTTC.

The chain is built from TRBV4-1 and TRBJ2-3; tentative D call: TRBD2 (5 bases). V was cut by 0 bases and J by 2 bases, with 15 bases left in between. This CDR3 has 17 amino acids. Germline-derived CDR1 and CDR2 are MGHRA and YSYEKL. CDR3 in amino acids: CASSQEDSSAYTDTQYF. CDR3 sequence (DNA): TGCGCCAGCAGCCAAGAGGATAGTAGCGCCTACACAGATACGCAGTATTTT.

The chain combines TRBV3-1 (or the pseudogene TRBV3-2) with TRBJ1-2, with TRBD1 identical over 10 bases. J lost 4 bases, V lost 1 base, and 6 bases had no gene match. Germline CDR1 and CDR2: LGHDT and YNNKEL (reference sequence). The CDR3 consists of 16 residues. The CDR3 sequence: CASSQGGTGAIYGYTF. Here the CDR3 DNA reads TGTGCCAGCAGCCAAGGTGGGACAGGGGCCATCTATGGCTACACCTTC.

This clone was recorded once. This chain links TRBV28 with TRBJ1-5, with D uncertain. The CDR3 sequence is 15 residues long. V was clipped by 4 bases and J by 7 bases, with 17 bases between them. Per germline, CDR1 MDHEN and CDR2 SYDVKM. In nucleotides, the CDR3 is TGTGCCAGCAGTTCACCCTCGGGTCTAGAACAGCCCCAGCATTTT. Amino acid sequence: CASSSPSGLEQPQHF.

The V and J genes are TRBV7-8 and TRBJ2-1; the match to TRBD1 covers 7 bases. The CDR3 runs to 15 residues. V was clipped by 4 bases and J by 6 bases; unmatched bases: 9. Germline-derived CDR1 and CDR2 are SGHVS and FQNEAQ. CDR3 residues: CASSSAGGSLNEQFF. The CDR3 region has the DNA TGTGCCAGCAGCTCCGCAGGGGGTTCCCTCAATGAGCAGTTCTTC.